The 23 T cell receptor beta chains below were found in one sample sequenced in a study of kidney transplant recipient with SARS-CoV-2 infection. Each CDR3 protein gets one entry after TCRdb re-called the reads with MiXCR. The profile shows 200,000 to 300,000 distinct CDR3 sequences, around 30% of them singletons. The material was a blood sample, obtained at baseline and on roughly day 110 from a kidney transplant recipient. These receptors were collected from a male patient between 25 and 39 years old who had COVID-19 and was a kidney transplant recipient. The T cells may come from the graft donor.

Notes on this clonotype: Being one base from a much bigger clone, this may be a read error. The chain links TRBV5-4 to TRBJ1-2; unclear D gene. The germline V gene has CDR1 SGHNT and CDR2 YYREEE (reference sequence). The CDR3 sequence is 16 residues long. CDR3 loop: CTSGGVVPGKTYGYTF. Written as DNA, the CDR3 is TGTACCAGCGGAGGCGTCGTACCAGGAAAGACCTATGGCTACACCTTC.

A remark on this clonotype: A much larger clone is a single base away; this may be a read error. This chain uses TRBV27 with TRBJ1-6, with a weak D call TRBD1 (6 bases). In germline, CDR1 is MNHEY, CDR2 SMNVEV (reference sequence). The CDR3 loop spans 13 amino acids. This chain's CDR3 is CTSRQGFGSPLHF. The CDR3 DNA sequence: TGTACCAGCAGGCAGGGGTTTGGTTCACCCCTCCACTTT.

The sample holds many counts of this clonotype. CDR3 sequence reads: CASSLGFPISFSETQYF. The CDR3 bases are TGTGCCAGCAGCTTGGGCTTTCCCATTTCTTTCTCTGAGACCCAGTACTTC. The J gene is TRBJ2-5, the V gene TRBV3-1; no firm D call. The CDR3 runs to 17 residues. CDR1 LGHDT and CDR2 YNNKEL come from the germline V gene (reference sequence). Trimming removed 5 bases at V and 5 bases at J, with 24 bases between.

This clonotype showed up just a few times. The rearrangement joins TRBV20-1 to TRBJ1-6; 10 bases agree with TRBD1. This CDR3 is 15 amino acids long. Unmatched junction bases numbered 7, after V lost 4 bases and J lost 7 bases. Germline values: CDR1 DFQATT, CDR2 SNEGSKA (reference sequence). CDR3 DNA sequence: TGCAGTGCTAAGACAGGGGGCTCCTTGAATTCACCCCTCCACTTT. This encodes CSAKTGGSLNSPLHF.

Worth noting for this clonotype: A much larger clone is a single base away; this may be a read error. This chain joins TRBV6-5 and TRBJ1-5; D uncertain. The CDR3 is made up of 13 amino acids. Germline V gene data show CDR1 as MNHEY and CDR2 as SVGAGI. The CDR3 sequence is CASSEGVNRPQHF. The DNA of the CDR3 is TGTGCCAGCAGTGAGGGCGTAAATCGGCCCCAGCATTTT.

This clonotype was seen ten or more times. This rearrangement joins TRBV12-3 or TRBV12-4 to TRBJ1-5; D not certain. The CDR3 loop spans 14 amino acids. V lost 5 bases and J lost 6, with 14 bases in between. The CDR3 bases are TGTGCCAGCAGTCCAACACCGCCGGGTCAGCCCCAGCATTTT. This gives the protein CASSPTPPGQPQHF.

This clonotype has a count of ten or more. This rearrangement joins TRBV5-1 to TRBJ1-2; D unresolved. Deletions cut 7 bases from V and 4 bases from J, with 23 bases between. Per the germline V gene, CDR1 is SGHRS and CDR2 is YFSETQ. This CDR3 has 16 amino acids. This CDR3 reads CASEYTSVRKTYGYTF. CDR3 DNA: TGCGCCAGCGAGTATACATCGGTTCGAAAGACCTATGGCTACACCTTC.

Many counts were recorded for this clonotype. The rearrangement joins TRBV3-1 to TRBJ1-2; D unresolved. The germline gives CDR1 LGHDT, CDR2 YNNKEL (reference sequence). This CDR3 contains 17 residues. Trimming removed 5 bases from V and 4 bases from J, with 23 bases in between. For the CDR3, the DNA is TGTGCCAGCAGCACTCGGGTCACCCTTCGAAAGACCTATGGCTACACCTTC. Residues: CASSTRVTLRKTYGYTF.

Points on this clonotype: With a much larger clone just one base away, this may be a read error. CDR3 in amino acids: CASSLGDSGYEQYF. The CDR3 nucleotides read TGTGCCAGCAGCTTAGGAGACAGTGGCTACGAGCAGTACTTC. This chain joins TRBV7-8 and TRBJ2-7, with D possibly being TRBD1 (5 bases). This CDR3 has 14 amino acids. Trimming took 1 base from V and 3 from J, leaving 10 bases between them. The germline CDR1 and CDR2 sequences are SGHVS and FQNEAQ.

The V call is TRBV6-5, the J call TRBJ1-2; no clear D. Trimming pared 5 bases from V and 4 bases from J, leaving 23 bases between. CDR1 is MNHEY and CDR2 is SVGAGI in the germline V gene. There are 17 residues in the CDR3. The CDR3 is CASSMHVDCRKTYGYTF. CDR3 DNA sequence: TGTGCCAGCAGTATGCACGTGGATTGTAGAAAGACCTATGGCTACACCTTC.

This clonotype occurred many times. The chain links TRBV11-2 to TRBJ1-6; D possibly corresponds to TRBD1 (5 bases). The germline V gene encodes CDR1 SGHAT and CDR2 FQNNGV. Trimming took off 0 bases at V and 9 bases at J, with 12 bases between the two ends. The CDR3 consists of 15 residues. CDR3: CASSLEGLIGSPLHF. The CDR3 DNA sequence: TGTGCCAGCAGCTTAGAGGGACTAATTGGTTCACCCCTCCACTTT.

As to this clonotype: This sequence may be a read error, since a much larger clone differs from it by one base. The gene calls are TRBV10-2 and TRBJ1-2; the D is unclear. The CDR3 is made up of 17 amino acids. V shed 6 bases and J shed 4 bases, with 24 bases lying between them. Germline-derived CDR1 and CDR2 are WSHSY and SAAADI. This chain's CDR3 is CASRAWSTSRKTYGYTF. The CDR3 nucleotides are TGCGCCAGCAGAGCATGGAGCACTTCTAGAAAGACCTATGGCTACACCTTC.

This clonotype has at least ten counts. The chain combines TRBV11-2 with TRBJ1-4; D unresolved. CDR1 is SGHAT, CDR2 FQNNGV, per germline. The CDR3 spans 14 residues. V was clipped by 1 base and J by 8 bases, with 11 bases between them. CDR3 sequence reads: CASSLGSGPEKLFF. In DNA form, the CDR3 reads TGTGCCAGCAGCTTAGGGTCAGGTCCGGAAAAACTGTTTTTT.

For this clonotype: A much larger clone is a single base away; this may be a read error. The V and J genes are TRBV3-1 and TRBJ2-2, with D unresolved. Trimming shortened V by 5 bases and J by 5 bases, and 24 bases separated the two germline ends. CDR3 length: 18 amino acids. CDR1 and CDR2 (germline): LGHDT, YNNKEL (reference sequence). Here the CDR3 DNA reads TGTGCCAGCAGCGTTCCCGCTCCCATTTCAGGCTTGACCGGGGAGCTGTTTTTT. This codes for CASSVPAPISGLTGELFF.

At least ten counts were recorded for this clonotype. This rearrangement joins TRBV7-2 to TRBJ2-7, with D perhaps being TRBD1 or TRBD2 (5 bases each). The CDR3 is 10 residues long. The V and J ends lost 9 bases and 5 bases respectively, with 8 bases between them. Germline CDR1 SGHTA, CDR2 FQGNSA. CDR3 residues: CASGGNEQYF. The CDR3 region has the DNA TGTGCCAGTGGGGGTAACGAGCAGTACTTC. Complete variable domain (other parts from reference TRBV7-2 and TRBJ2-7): GAGVSQSPSNKVTEKGKDVELRCDPISGHTALYWYRQSLGQGLEFLIYFQGNSAPDKSGLPSDRFSAERTGGSVSTLTIQRTQQEDSAVYLCASGGNEQYFGPGTRLTVT.

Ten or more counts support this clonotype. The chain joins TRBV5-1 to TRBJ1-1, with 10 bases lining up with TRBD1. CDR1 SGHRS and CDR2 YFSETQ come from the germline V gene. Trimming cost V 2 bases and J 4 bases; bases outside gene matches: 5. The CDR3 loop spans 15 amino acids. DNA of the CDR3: TGCGCCAGCAGCTTCAGGGGACAGGGGATCACTGAAGCTTTCTTT. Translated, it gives CASSFRGQGITEAFF.

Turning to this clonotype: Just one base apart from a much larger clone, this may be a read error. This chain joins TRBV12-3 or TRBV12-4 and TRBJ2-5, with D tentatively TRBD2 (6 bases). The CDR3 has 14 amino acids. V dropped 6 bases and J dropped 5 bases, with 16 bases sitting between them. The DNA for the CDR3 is TGTGCCAGCAGCCCTAGCGATAGCTGGGAGACCCAGTACTTC. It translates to CASSPSDSWETQYF.

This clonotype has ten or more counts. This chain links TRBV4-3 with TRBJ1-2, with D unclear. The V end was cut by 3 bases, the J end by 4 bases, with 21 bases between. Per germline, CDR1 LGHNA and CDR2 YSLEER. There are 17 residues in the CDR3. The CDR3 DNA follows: TGCGCCAGCAGCCAGCAGCTAGGACGTCGAAAGACCTATGGCTACACCTTC. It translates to CASSQQLGRRKTYGYTF.

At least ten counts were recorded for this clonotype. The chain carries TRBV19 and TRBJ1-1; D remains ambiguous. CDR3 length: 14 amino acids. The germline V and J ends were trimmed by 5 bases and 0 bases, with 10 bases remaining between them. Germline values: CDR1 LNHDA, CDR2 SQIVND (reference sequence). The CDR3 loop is CASSLVTVNTEAFF. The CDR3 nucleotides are TGTGCCAGTAGTCTCGTAACAGTGAACACTGAAGCTTTCTTT.

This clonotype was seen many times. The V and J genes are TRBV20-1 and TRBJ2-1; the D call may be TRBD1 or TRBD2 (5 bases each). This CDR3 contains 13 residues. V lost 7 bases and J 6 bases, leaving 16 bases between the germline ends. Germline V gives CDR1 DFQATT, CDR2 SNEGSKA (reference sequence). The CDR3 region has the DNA TGCAGTGTGGCGCGTTCGGGGACCAATGAGCAGTTCTTC. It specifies CSVARSGTNEQFF.

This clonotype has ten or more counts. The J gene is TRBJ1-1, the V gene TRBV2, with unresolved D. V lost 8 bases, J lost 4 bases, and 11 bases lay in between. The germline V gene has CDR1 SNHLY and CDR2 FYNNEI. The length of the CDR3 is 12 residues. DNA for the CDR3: TGTGCCAGCCTGGCCGTGATCACTGAAGCTTTCTTT. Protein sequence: CASLAVITEAFF.

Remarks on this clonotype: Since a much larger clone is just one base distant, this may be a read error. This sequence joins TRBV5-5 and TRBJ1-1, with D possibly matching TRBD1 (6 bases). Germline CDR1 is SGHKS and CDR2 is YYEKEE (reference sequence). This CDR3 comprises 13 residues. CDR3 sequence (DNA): TGTACCAGCAGCTTGAGGGGGACCACTGAAGCTTTCTTT. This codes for CTSSLRGTTEAFF.

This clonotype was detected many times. The CDR3 coding sequence is TGTGCCAGCAGTTTGCGATCTATGAACACTGAAGCTTTCTTT. Its protein product is CASSLRSMNTEAFF. The chain links TRBV28 to TRBJ1-1; D gene unclear. With 3 bases removed from V and 0 bases from J, the gap between germline ends came to 8 bases. The CDR3 is 14 amino acids. CDR1 is MDHEN and CDR2 is SYDVKM in the germline V gene.